This T cell receptor beta chain was identified in a study of blood T cell repertoires in COVID-19. Study at large: Some COVID-19 samples were acute and others convalescent; all came from the United States, Italy and Spain. The analysed material was cDNA or gDNA that came from T cells, B-cell-depleted T cells, or PBMCs.

The CDR3 consists of 15 residues. V lost 6 bases, J lost 0 bases, and 15 bases lay in between. Germline V gene sequence: CDR1 MNHNY, CDR2 SVGAGI (reference sequence). Clones were sequenced by immunoSEQ multiplex PCR, and TCRdb holds only the in-frame ones, with some missing. The table records roughly 92,000 clones, approximately 88% of them present only once. This chain joins TRBV6-6 and TRBJ2-7; possible D gene TRBD1, 6 bases. Sequenced: peripheral blood. This TCR was sampled from a woman older than 75 with active or convalescent COVID-19. In DNA form, the CDR3 reads TGTGCCAGCAGGCTTTATGAGGACAGCTCCTACGAGCAGTACTTC. Translated, it gives CASRLYEDSSYEQYF.